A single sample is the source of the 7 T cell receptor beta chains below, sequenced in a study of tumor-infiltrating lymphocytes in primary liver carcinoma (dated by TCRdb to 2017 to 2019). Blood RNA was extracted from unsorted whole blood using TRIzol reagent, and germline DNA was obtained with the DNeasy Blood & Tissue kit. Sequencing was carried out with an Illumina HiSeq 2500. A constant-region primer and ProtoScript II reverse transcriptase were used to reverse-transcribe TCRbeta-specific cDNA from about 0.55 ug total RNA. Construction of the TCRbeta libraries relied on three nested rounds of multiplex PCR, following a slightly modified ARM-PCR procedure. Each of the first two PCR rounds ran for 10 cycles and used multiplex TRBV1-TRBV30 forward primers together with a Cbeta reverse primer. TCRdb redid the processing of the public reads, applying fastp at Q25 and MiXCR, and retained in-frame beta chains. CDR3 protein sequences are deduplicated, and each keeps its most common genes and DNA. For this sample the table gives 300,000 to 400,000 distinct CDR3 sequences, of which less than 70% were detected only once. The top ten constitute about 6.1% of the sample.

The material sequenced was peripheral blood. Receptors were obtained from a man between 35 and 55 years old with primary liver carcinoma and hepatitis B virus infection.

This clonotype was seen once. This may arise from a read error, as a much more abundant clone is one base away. CDR3 in DNA: TGTGCCATCAGTGAGTCGACAGAACTAAACTACGATCAGTACTTC. This sequence encodes CAISESTELNYDQYF. The chain combines TRBV10-3 with TRBJ2-7; TRBD1 might be the D (5 bases). Germline values: CDR1 ENHRY, CDR2 SYGVKD. This CDR3 region has 15 residues.

The CDR3 region is CASSYSQGSNTGELFF. CDR3 DNA sequence: TGTGCCAGCAGTTACTCCCAGGGCAGCAACACCGGGGAGCTGTTTTTT. The rearrangement uses TRBV6-7 and TRBJ2-2; D may be TRBD1 (5 bases). TRBV6-7 is reported as an ORF; its role is uncertain. The V end was cut by 0 bases, the J end by 2 bases, with 10 bases between. The CDR3 spans 16 residues.

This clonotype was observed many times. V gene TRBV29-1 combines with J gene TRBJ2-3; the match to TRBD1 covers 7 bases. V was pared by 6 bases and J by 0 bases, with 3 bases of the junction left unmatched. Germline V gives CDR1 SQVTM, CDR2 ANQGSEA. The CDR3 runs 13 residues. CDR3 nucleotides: TGCAGCGTCCAGGGACAGAGCACAGATACGCAGTATTTT. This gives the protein CSVQGQSTDTQYF.

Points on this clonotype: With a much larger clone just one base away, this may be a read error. CDR3 residues: CSDVVWTDEQFF. The CDR3 bases are TGCAGCGATGTCGTCTGGACCGATGAGCAGTTCTTC. The chain uses TRBV29-1 and TRBJ2-1; no clear D. The germline gives CDR1 SQVTM, CDR2 ANQGSEA. The CDR3 contains 12 residues. Trimming removed 7 bases at V and 8 bases at J, with 15 bases between.

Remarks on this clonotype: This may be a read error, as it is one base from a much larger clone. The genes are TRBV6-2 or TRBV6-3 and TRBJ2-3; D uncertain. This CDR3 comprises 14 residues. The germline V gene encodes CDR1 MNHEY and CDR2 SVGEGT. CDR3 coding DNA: TGTGCCAGCAGTCTTTGGACCAGAACAGATATGCAGTATTTT. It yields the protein CASSLWTRTDMQYF.

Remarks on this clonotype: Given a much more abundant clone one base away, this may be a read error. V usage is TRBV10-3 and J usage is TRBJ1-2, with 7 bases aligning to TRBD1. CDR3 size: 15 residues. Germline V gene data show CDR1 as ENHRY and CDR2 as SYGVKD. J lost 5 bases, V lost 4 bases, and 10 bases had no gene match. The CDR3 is CAISATGSDRYGYTF. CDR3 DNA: TGTGCCATCAGTGCGACAGGGTCGGACAGATATGGCTACACCTTC.

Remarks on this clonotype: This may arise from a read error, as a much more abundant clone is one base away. The CDR3 region has the DNA TGTGCCAGCAGTTCAGAGGACAGACTAAATCAGCCCCAGCATTTT. It yields the protein CASSSEDRLNQPQHF. The chain joins TRBV6-6 to TRBJ1-5, with a tentative D call TRBD1 (6 bases). The CDR3 length is 15 residues. Germline loops: CDR1 MNHNY, CDR2 SVGAGI (reference sequence). V was pared by 4 bases and J by 4 bases, with 14 bases between.